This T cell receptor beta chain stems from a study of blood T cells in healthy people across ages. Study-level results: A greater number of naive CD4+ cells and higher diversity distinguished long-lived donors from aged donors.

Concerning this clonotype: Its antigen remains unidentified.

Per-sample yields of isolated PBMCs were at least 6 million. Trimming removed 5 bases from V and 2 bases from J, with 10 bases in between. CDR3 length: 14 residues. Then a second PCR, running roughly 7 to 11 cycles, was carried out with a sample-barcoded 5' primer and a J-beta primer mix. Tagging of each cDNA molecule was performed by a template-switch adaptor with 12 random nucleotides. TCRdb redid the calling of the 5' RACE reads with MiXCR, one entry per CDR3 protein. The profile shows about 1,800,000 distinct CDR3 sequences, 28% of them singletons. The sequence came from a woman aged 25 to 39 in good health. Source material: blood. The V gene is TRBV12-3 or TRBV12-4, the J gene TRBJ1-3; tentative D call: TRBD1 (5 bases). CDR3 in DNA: TGTGCCAGCAGTCCGGACACCACTGGAAACACCATATATTTT. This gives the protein CASSPDTTGNTIYF.